A single sample gave rise to the 16 T cell receptor beta chains below, sequenced in a study of cytomegalovirus exposure and HLA in healthy donors. PCR was performed using 60 Vbeta and 13 Jbeta primers. Sequencing used immunoSEQ multiplex PCR; TCRdb keeps in-frame clones, though not all of them. This sample has roughly 110,000 clones, with about 77% found just once. Source material: PBMCs. The receptors originated from a woman in her 30s in good health and CMV-seropositive.

The J gene is TRBJ1-1, the V gene TRBV6-6; D is unresolved. Germline V lookup: CDR1 MNHNY, CDR2 SVGAGI (reference sequence). This CDR3 region has 12 residues. V lost 5 bases and J 1 base, leaving 5 bases between the germline ends. CDR3 loop: CASSQANTEAFF. In DNA, the CDR3 is TGTGCCAGCAGTCAGGCGAACACTGAAGCTTTCTTT.

J is TRBJ2-7 and V is TRBV2, with unresolved D. Germline V lookup: CDR1 SNHLY, CDR2 FYNNEI. This CDR3 is built from 11 residues. Trimming left V 6 bases short and J 5 bases short, with 8 bases between. In nucleotides, the CDR3 is TGTGCCAGCAGATACTTTGACGAGCAGTACTTC. It codes for CASRYFDEQYF.

Only a few counts were recorded for this clone. This rearrangement joins TRBV5-6 to TRBJ1-2; 8 nucleotides align to TRBD1. The CDR3 contains 14 residues. Germline values: CDR1 SGHDT, CDR2 YYEEEE. After removal of 4 bases from V and 6 bases from J, the junction contained 8 bases not matched to a gene. The CDR3 region has the DNA TGTGCCAGCAGCATGAACCAGGGGGCTAATGGCTACACCTTC. Its translation is CASSMNQGANGYTF.

This chain links TRBV11-3 with TRBJ2-7, with 8 nucleotides matching TRBD1. The length of the CDR3 is 15 residues. After removal of 5 bases from V and 6 bases from J, the junction contained 12 bases not matched to a gene. Germline CDR1 reads SGHNT; CDR2 reads YENEEA. The CDR3 region has the DNA TGTGCCAGCAGCCTCGTCGGGACAGGACAATCCGAGCAGTACTTC. Protein product: CASSLVGTGQSEQYF.

The CDR3 sequence: CASRSPRDNEQFF. In DNA form, the CDR3 reads TGTGCCAGCAGATCCCCCAGGGACAATGAGCAGTTCTTC. The chain recombines TRBV6-5 with TRBJ2-1; tentative D call: TRBD1 (5 bases). V was shortened by 6 bases and J by 5 bases, with 11 bases between the two germline ends. The CDR3 extends over 13 amino acids. Germline loops: CDR1 MNHEY, CDR2 SVGAGI.

This clone occurred once. The rearrangement joins TRBV19 to TRBJ1-5, with D unclear. CDR3 length: 12 amino acids. Germline CDR1 LNHDA, CDR2 SQIVND (reference sequence). Between the trimmed V and J ends, which lost 9 bases and 4 bases, there was a span of 10 bases. The chain's CDR3 is CASWSANQPQHF. CDR3 coding DNA: TGTGCCAGCTGGAGTGCGAATCAGCCCCAGCATTTT.

This chain connects TRBV4-1 to TRBJ1-3; D is possibly TRBD1 (6 bases). Trimming pared 0 bases from V and 4 bases from J, leaving 10 bases between. The CDR3 loop spans 15 amino acids. Germline assignment: CDR1 MGHRA and CDR2 YSYEKL. This CDR3 reads CASSQDWGQGNTIYF. For the CDR3, the DNA is TGCGCCAGCAGCCAAGATTGGGGGCAGGGAAACACCATATATTTT.

V usage is TRBV5-1 and J usage is TRBJ2-2; TRBD1 aligns across 12 bases. J lost 4 bases, V lost 3 bases, and 4 bases had no gene match. CDR1 and CDR2 from the germline V gene are SGHRS and YFSETQ. The CDR3 spans 16 residues. The CDR3 region has the DNA TGCGCCAGCAGCTCGCCGGGACAGGGGGCCACCGGGGAGCTGTTTTTT. It codes for CASSSPGQGATGELFF. Full variable domain (remainder filled in from reference TRBV5-1 and TRBJ2-2): KAGVTQTPRYLIKTRGQQVTLSCSPISGHRSVSWYQQTPGQGLQFLFEYFSETQRNKGNFPGRFSGRQFSNSRSEMNVSTLELGDSALYLCASSSPGQGATGELFFGEGSRLTVL.

The chain is built from TRBV27 and TRBJ2-2; 8 bases are a match to TRBD1. The CDR3 has 14 amino acids. Germline V gene sequence: CDR1 MNHEY, CDR2 SMNVEV (reference sequence). Unmatched junction bases numbered 5, after V lost 4 bases and J lost 7 bases. The CDR3 DNA reads as TGTGCCAGCAGTTCGACAGGGGTGTACGGGGAGCTGTTTTTT. This gives the protein CASSSTGVYGELFF.

This sequence joins TRBV5-1 and TRBJ2-7; D is perhaps TRBD1 (6 bases). Germline CDR1 and CDR2: SGHRS and YFSETQ. The CDR3 loop spans 16 amino acids. Trimming shortened V by 0 bases and J by 1 base, and 14 bases separated the two germline ends. This CDR3 is CASSLAGDTASYEQYF. CDR3 nucleotides: TGCGCCAGCAGCTTGGCCGGGGACACTGCTTCCTACGAGCAGTACTTC.

The chain couples TRBV5-6 to TRBJ2-3; D is possibly TRBD1 (7 bases). The CDR3 consists of 16 residues. V was pared by 5 bases and J by 6 bases, with 22 bases between. The germline gives CDR1 SGHDT, CDR2 YYEEEE. The CDR3 DNA reads as TGTGCCAGCAGACATAAGACAGGGACTGGACTGGATACGCAGTATTTT. This codes for CASRHKTGTGLDTQYF.

This clone was observed a single time. The chain links TRBV6-5 to TRBJ2-7; 7 bases align to TRBD1. Germline V gene lookup returns CDR1 MNHEY and CDR2 SVGAGI. V shed 6 bases and J 0 bases; nucleotides not matched to a gene: 8. This CDR3 contains 15 residues. The CDR3 spells CASRETGALSYEQYF. The CDR3 DNA follows: TGTGCCAGCAGGGAAACAGGGGCCCTCTCCTACGAGCAGTACTTC.

Only a few counts were recorded for this clone. The chain combines TRBV6-5 with TRBJ2-2; no clear D gene. Per the germline V gene, CDR1 is MNHEY and CDR2 is SVGAGI. The CDR3 is 14 residues long. The V end was cut by 6 bases, the J end by 1 base, with 9 bases between. The CDR3 nucleotides are TGTGCCAGCAGCCGCAGTGGGAACACCGGGGAGCTGTTTTTT. This codes for CASSRSGNTGELFF.

CDR3: CASSQVERRQGARYEQYF. The CDR3 nucleotides read TGTGCCAGCAGCCAAGTGGAGCGCCGGCAGGGGGCTCGGTACGAGCAGTACTTC. This chain joins TRBV14 and TRBJ2-7, with 8 bases matching TRBD1. Germline CDR1 is SGHDN and CDR2 is FVKESK. J was trimmed by 4 bases and V by 1 base; bases with no gene match: 15. There are 18 residues in the CDR3.

The chain carries TRBV7-8 and TRBJ2-7; the match to TRBD1 covers 7 bases. The CDR3 totals 14 residues. The junction had 8 bases not matched to a gene; V was cut back by 3 bases and J by 6 bases. Germline V gene sequence: CDR1 SGHVS, CDR2 FQNEAQ. CDR3 sequence reads: CASSFLDRVREQYF. In DNA form, the CDR3 reads TGTGCCAGCAGCTTCCTCGACAGGGTCCGCGAGCAGTACTTC.

This sequence joins TRBV9 and TRBJ2-5; 11 nucleotides agree with TRBD1. V was pared by 4 bases and J by 4 bases, with 12 bases of the junction left unmatched. This CDR3 comprises 17 residues. CDR1 and CDR2 (germline): SGDLS, YYNGEE. CDR3 amino acids: CASSPQRTGGGIETQYF. The CDR3 DNA reads TGTGCCAGCAGCCCACAGAGGACAGGGGGCGGGATAGAGACCCAGTACTTC.